The next 11 T cell receptor beta chains were all read from a single sample in a study of shared clonotypes between healthy human individuals. Generated by immunoSEQ multiplex PCR, the TCRdb table keeps only in-frame clones and is missing some. The profile covers over a million clones, with around 98.5% appearing a single time and around 0.38% taken by the ten largest. What was sequenced was naive CD4+ T cells sorted from blood. As to subset: CD45RA+ positively selected. The receptors shown here come from a man aged 25 to 40 in good health.

As for this clone: Distinct nucleotide sequences in the sample also encode this CDR3. This chain links TRBV5-1 with TRBJ2-1; unclear D gene. This CDR3 is 15 amino acids long. Germline lookup yields CDR1 SGHRS and CDR2 YFSETQ. Trimming removed 4 bases at V and 0 bases at J, with 11 bases between. The chain's CDR3 is CASSPGGSSYNEQFF. The DNA for the CDR3 is TGCGCCAGCAGCCCGGGCGGTAGCTCCTACAATGAGCAGTTCTTC. The full variable domain, in which reference TRBV5-1 and TRBJ2-1 provide the parts outside the CDR3, is KAGVTQTPRYLIKTRGQQVTLSCSPISGHRSVSWYQQTPGQGLQFLFEYFSETQRNKGNFPGRFSGRQFSNSRSEMNVSTLELGDSALYLCASSPGGSSYNEQFFGPGTRLTVL.

The V call is TRBV2, the J call TRBJ2-1, with 7 nucleotides matching TRBD2. CDR3 size: 15 residues. Germline values: CDR1 SNHLY, CDR2 FYNNEI. V trimming: 1 base; J trimming: 4 bases; junction bases outside the gene matches: 4. The CDR3 sequence is CASSEGSSGYNEQFF. CDR3 in DNA: TGTGCCAGCAGTGAAGGGTCTAGCGGTTACAATGAGCAGTTCTTC. The full variable domain, with the rest looked up from reference TRBV2 and TRBJ2-1, is EPEVTQTPSHQVTQMGQEVILRCVPISNHLYFYWYRQILGQKVEFLVSFYNNEISEKSEIFDDQFSVERPDGSNFTLKIRSTKLEDSAMYFCASSEGSSGYNEQFFGPGTRLTVL.

The chain couples TRBV4-3 to TRBJ2-5, with 10 bases fitting TRBD2. Germline values: CDR1 LGHNA, CDR2 YSLEER. The V segment lost 0 bases and the J segment 2 bases; nucleotides outside the gene matches: 3. The CDR3 covers 16 residues. The CDR3 protein is CASSQDSLAGQETQYF. The CDR3 coding sequence is TGCGCCAGCAGCCAAGATTCACTAGCGGGACAAGAGACCCAGTACTTC.

The chain recombines TRBV27 with TRBJ2-7; the match to TRBD1 covers 10 bases. The CDR3 has 13 residues. V dropped 6 bases and J dropped 6; count of bases not matched to a gene: 5. Germline V gene data show CDR1 as MNHEY and CDR2 as SMNVEV (reference sequence). This chain's CDR3 is CASSRDRGFEQYF. The CDR3 DNA follows: TGTGCCAGCAGCCGGGACAGGGGTTTCGAGCAGTACTTC.

The V call is TRBV2, the J call TRBJ2-2, with D hard to call. Per germline, CDR1 SNHLY and CDR2 FYNNEI. This CDR3 contains 14 residues. V lost 4 bases, J lost 4 bases, and 10 bases lay in between. The CDR3, as DNA: TGTGCCAGCAGTGTGGGCCTGAGCACCGGGGAGCTGTTTTTT. Translation gives CASSVGLSTGELFF.

V usage is TRBV10-3 and J usage is TRBJ2-7; 8 bases are shared with TRBD1. Per the germline V gene, CDR1 is ENHRY and CDR2 is SYGVKD. This CDR3 has 14 residues. V lost 3 bases to trimming and J lost 6 bases; unmatched junction nucleotides: 7. The CDR3 is CAISDKQGAVEQYF. CDR3 in DNA: TGTGCCATCAGTGATAAGCAGGGGGCTGTCGAGCAGTACTTC.

J is TRBJ2-2 and V is TRBV5-1; 7 nucleotides agree with TRBD1. Germline-derived CDR1 and CDR2 are SGHRS and YFSETQ. The CDR3 runs 16 residues. Trimming took 6 bases from V and 6 from J; bases not matched to a gene: 14. The CDR3 nucleotides are TGCGCCAGCAACAGAGCCGGGGACAGAGGGCCCGGGGAGCTGTTTTTT. This encodes CASNRAGDRGPGELFF. Full variable domain (missing parts from reference TRBV5-1 and TRBJ2-2): KAGVTQTPRYLIKTRGQQVTLSCSPISGHRSVSWYQQTPGQGLQFLFEYFSETQRNKGNFPGRFSGRQFSNSRSEMNVSTLELGDSALYLCASNRAGDRGPGELFFGEGSRLTVL.

The V and J genes are TRBV19 and TRBJ2-7; 7 nucleotides line up with TRBD2. CDR1 and CDR2 (germline): LNHDA, SQIVND (reference sequence). The junction had 9 bases not matched to a gene; V was cut back by 5 bases and J by 2 bases. This CDR3 region has 15 residues. In DNA, the CDR3 is TGTGCCAGTAGTCGTGCGGGGGACCTCCCCTACGAGCAGTACTTC. This translates into CASSRAGDLPYEQYF.

This clone appeared once. This chain joins TRBV19 and TRBJ2-1; D gene uncertain. The germline V gene encodes CDR1 LNHDA and CDR2 SQIVND (reference sequence). V gave up 7 bases and J gave up 9 bases, with 10 bases separating them. The CDR3 is 11 amino acids. DNA for the CDR3: TGTGCCAGTAATATGGTGGGTGAGCAGTTCTTC. It encodes CASNMVGEQFF.

The chain links TRBV19 to TRBJ1-1; D gene unclear. CDR1 and CDR2 from the germline V gene are LNHDA and SQIVND (reference sequence). CDR3 size: 14 residues. V was clipped by 2 bases and J by 1 base, with 8 bases between them. This CDR3 reads CASSIRRQNTEAFF. In DNA, the CDR3 is TGTGCCAGTAGTATAAGACGGCAGAACACTGAAGCTTTCTTT.

The V gene is TRBV6-6, the J gene TRBJ1-5; D is unresolved. Per germline, CDR1 MNHNY and CDR2 SVGAGI (reference sequence). This CDR3 is 13 amino acids long. The ends were cut back, 2 bases at V and 5 bases at J, with 7 bases in the middle. Here the CDR3 DNA reads TGTGCCAGCAGTTACAGGCAACATCAGCCCCAGCATTTT. Translating it yields CASSYRQHQPQHF.